Below are 28 T cell receptor beta chains sequenced from a single sample in a study of blood T cells in healthy people across ages. Through a sample-barcoded 5' primer and a J-beta primer mix, a second PCR was run for 7 to 11 cycles. TCRdb reprocessed the 5' RACE reads via MiXCR and lists one record per CDR3 protein. Among 650,000 to 700,000 distinct CDR3 sequences listed, 32% were seen once. The sample comprised blood. The origin of the receptors is a woman of 80 years or more in good health.

This clonotype was recorded at least ten times. The CDR3 region is CAWSVTGGTEAFF. The CDR3 region has the DNA TGTGCCTGGAGTGTCACAGGGGGCACTGAAGCTTTCTTT. The gene calls are TRBV30 and TRBJ1-1, with TRBD1 matching over 8 bases. Germline V CDR1 and CDR2: GTSNPN, SVGIG (reference sequence). CDR3 size: 13 residues. V shed 0 bases and J 4 bases; nucleotides not matched to a gene: 1. Variable domain in full (rest from reference TRBV30 and TRBJ1-1): SQTIHQWPATLVQPVGSPLSLECTVEGTSNPNLYWYRQAAGRGLQLLFYSVGIGQISSEVPQNLSASRPQDRQFILSSKKLLLSDSGFYLCAWSVTGGTEAFFGQGTRLTVV.

Ten or more counts support this clonotype. The J gene is TRBJ2-1, the V gene TRBV20-1; tentative D call: TRBD2 (5 bases). Trimming pared 6 bases from V and 3 bases from J, leaving 27 bases between. Germline lookup yields CDR1 DFQATT and CDR2 SNEGSKA (reference sequence). The CDR3 sequence is 18 residues long. CDR3 protein: CSALSGWAGDLDYNEQFF. CDR3 bases: TGCAGTGCCCTGTCTGGATGGGCGGGCGATCTCGACTACAATGAGCAGTTCTTC.

This clonotype was detected many times. This chain joins TRBV13 and TRBJ2-3; 8 bases agree with TRBD2. V lost 3 bases, J lost 4 bases, and 9 bases stayed unmatched. From germline, CDR1 is PRHDT and CDR2 FYEKMQ (reference sequence). The CDR3 is 16 amino acids. The CDR3 spells CASSFISGGLADTQYF. DNA for the CDR3: TGTGCCAGCAGCTTTATAAGCGGGGGATTAGCAGATACGCAGTATTTT.

With respect to this clonotype: Given a much more abundant clone one base away, this may be a read error. The chain is built from TRBV20-1 and TRBJ2-5; 8 bases align to TRBD1. V gave up 8 bases and J gave up 11 bases; unmatched junction bases: 19. The CDR3 length is 14 residues. Germline V lookup: CDR1 DFQATT, CDR2 SNEGSKA (reference sequence). The CDR3 coding sequence is TGCAGTACCCCCGGGGGCCAGGGGGCCAATGAGCAGTACTTC. Translating gives CSTPGGQGANEQYF.

Regarding this clonotype: A much larger clone lies a single base off, so this may be a read error. This chain connects TRBV7-2 to TRBJ2-5, with D perhaps matching TRBD2 (5 bases). The CDR3 runs to 13 residues. Germline V gene lookup returns CDR1 SGHTA and CDR2 FQGNSA. Trimming cost V 4 bases and J 11 bases, with 17 bases left between them. The CDR3 DNA sequence: TGTGCCAGCAGCTCACGGGAATCTACTGAGCAGTACTTC. Its translation is CASSSRESTEQYF.

This chain connects TRBV20-1 to TRBJ2-1; possibly TRBD2 for D (6 bases). The ends were cut back, 6 bases at V and 5 bases at J, with 11 bases in the middle. Germline-derived CDR1 and CDR2 are DFQATT and SNEGSKA (reference sequence). The CDR3 sequence is 12 residues long. CDR3 nucleotides: TGCAGTGCACGCGGGACTCACAATGAGCAGTTCTTC. As protein: CSARGTHNEQFF.

Remarks on this clonotype: Sequence at one end of the junction differs from germline and may be a read error. The chain is built from TRBV25-1 and TRBJ2-4; 8 bases agree with TRBD1. The better agreement between TRBJ2-7 and the DNA end casts doubt on the J call. Germline lookup yields CDR1 MGHDK and CDR2 SYGVNS. The CDR3 runs 15 residues. CDR3 loop: CANSKFRTGRYEQYF. DNA of the CDR3: TGTGCCAACAGTAAATTCCGGACAGGGCGCTACGAGCAGTACTTC.

This clonotype was detected only a few times. This rearrangement joins TRBV27 to TRBJ1-1, with unresolved D. The V and J ends lost 4 bases and 1 base respectively, with 13 bases between them. The CDR3 covers 15 residues. The V gene's germline CDR1 is MNHEY and CDR2 SMNVEV (reference sequence). The CDR3 nucleotides read TGTGCCAGCAGTTACGGATGGTCGGGGAACACTGAAGCTTTCTTT. It encodes CASSYGWSGNTEAFF.

This clonotype was found many times. This chain uses TRBV7-3 with TRBJ2-3, with D possibly matching TRBD2 (5 bases). The CDR3 contains 15 residues. Germline assignment: CDR1 SGHTA and CDR2 FQGTGA. Trimming cost V 1 base and J 0 bases, with 8 bases left between them. The CDR3 sequence is CASSLMGASTDTQYF. The DNA of the CDR3 is TGTGCCAGCAGCTTAATGGGAGCTAGCACAGATACGCAGTATTTT.

For the CDR3, the DNA is TGTGCCAGCAGCCGAGACGGAACTGAAGCTTTCTTT. This codes for CASSRDGTEAFF. This rearrangement joins TRBV7-9 to TRBJ1-1; D not certain. V was trimmed by 5 bases and J by 5 bases, leaving 9 bases between them. The CDR3 consists of 12 residues. The germline V gene encodes CDR1 SEHNR and CDR2 FQNEAQ (reference sequence).

About this clonotype: Since a much larger clone is just one base distant, this may be a read error. This sequence joins TRBV28 and TRBJ2-7; 11 bases fit TRBD1. The DNA end favors TRBJ2-4, so the J call may be wrong. Germline V CDR1 and CDR2: MDHEN, SYDVKM. The CDR3 length is 17 residues. The CDR3 region has the DNA TGTGCCAACAGTTTATTCCACTCCGGGACAGGGGGACACATTCAGTACTTC. Protein product: CANSLFHSGTGGHIQYF.

This sequence joins TRBV28 and TRBJ2-1; 14 nucleotides line up with TRBD2. CDR3 length equals 20 residues. With 3 bases clipped from V and 2 bases from J, the junction kept 12 bases outside the gene matches. The germline gives CDR1 MDHEN, CDR2 SYDVKM. The chain's CDR3 is CASSFPVRTSGGLTYNEQFF. CDR3 sequence (DNA): TGTGCCAGCAGTTTCCCTGTTAGGACTAGCGGGGGGCTAACCTACAATGAGCAGTTCTTC. The whole variable domain, filled in from reference TRBV28 and TRBJ2-1, reads DVKVTQSSRYLVKRTGEKVFLECVQDMDHENMFWYRQDPGLGLRLIYFSYDVKMKEKGDIPEGYSVSREKKERFSLILESASTNQTSMYLCASSFPVRTSGGLTYNEQFFGPGTRLTVL.

Worth noting for this clonotype: A read error may be the cause here, since a much bigger clone is one base away. CDR3 sequence: CSARRTGGWGAHTDTQYF. The CDR3 DNA reads TGCAGTGCTAGGAGGACAGGAGGCTGGGGCGCCCACACAGATACGCAGTATTTT. The chain recombines TRBV20-1 with TRBJ2-3; the match to TRBD1 covers 7 bases. The CDR3 sequence is 18 residues long. Germline loops: CDR1 DFQATT, CDR2 SNEGSKA (reference sequence). V dropped 3 bases and J dropped 2; count of bases not matched to a gene: 17.

V and J are TRBV7-9 and TRBJ2-5, with 7 positions matching TRBD1. The germline V gene has CDR1 SEHNR and CDR2 FQNEAQ (reference sequence). The junction had 22 bases not matched to a gene; V was cut back by 8 bases and J by 4 bases. The CDR3 consists of 18 residues. The CDR3 DNA reads as TGTGCCAGCCCCCTACAGGGGACCCTTATTCCAGGTGCAGAGACCCAGTACTTC. Translated: CASPLQGTLIPGAETQYF.

About this clonotype: This may stem from a read error, because a much larger clone lies one nucleotide away. This chain uses TRBV28 with TRBJ2-1; maybe TRBD2 (5 bases). With the DNA end fitting TRBJ2-7 better, the J assignment may be wrong. This CDR3 region has 15 residues. From germline, CDR1 is MDHEN and CDR2 SYDVKM. CDR3 protein: CASSLAGPRYNEQYF. The CDR3 DNA follows: TGTGCCAGCAGTTTAGCGGGCCCTAGATACAATGAGCAGTACTTC.

This clonotype was counted ten times or more. The junction differs from germline at one of its ends, possibly a read error. V usage is TRBV12-3 or TRBV12-4 and J usage is TRBJ1-2; 7 bases are shared with TRBD1. The CDR3 extends over 11 amino acids. The CDR3 nucleotides read TGTGCCAGCAGCTTAGGGGGCGGCTACACCTTC. Amino acid sequence: CASSLGGGYTF.

This clonotype was recorded a few times. The CDR3 here is CSARWGGTGELFF. The CDR3 bases are TGCAGTGCTAGATGGGGGGGGACCGGGGAGCTGTTTTTT. The rearrangement links TRBV20-1 to TRBJ2-2, with 7 nucleotides matching TRBD2. The germline CDR1 and CDR2 sequences are DFQATT and SNEGSKA (reference sequence). The CDR3 is 13 amino acids. Unmatched junction bases numbered 2, after V lost 2 bases and J lost 5 bases.

This clonotype occurred many times. This chain uses TRBV10-3 with TRBJ1-1; D is possibly TRBD1 (5 bases). V was shortened by 4 bases and J by 3 bases, with 15 bases between the two germline ends. The CDR3 has 15 amino acids. Germline assignment: CDR1 ENHRY and CDR2 SYGVKD. The CDR3 nucleotides read TGTGCCATCAGTGGAGTGGCAGGGAGAGACACTGAAGCTTTCTTT. Protein: CAISGVAGRDTEAFF.

This clonotype came up a few times. A much larger clone is a single base away; this may be a read error. The chain is built from TRBV7-2 and TRBJ2-7; D may be TRBD2 (7 bases). This CDR3 contains 13 residues. Germline V gene lookup returns CDR1 SGHTA and CDR2 FQGNSA. Trimming removed 5 bases at V and 7 bases at J, with 15 bases between. This CDR3 is CASSGGGYNEQYF. DNA for the CDR3: TGTGCCAGCAGCGGGGGGGGCTACAATGAGCAGTACTTC. The full variable domain, its missing parts supplied by reference TRBV7-2 and TRBJ2-7, is GAGVSQSPSNKVTEKGKDVELRCDPISGHTALYWYRQSLGQGLEFLIYFQGNSAPDKSGLPSDRFSAERTGGSVSTLTIQRTQQEDSAVYLCASSGGGYNEQYFGPGTRLTVT.

This clonotype was detected a few times. This chain links TRBV15 with TRBJ1-4, with D perhaps matching TRBD1 (5 bases). From germline, CDR1 is LNHNV and CDR2 YYDKDF (reference sequence). The CDR3 spans 13 residues. V dropped 8 bases and J dropped 7 bases, with 14 bases sitting between them. CDR3 in amino acids: CATSDRWTEKLFF. DNA for the CDR3: TGTGCCACCTCAGACAGATGGACTGAAAAACTGTTTTTT. The whole variable domain, remainder taken from reference TRBV15 and TRBJ1-4, is DAMVIQNPRYQVTQFGKPVTLSCSQTLNHNVMYWYQQKSSQAPKLLFHYYDKDFNNEADTPDNFQSRRPNTSFCFLDIRSPGLGDTAMYLCATSDRWTEKLFFGSGTQLSVL.

This clonotype has ten or more counts. The rearrangement links TRBV3-1 to TRBJ2-2; D is unresolved. V was shortened by 4 bases and J by 4 bases, with 4 bases between the two germline ends. The CDR3 is made up of 12 amino acids. Germline V CDR1 and CDR2: LGHDT, YNNKEL (reference sequence). CDR3 protein: CASSPPTGELFF. Here the CDR3 DNA reads TGTGCCAGCAGCCCGCCCACCGGGGAGCTGTTTTTT.

This clonotype has only a few counts. This rearrangement joins TRBV3-1 to TRBJ1-5; a possible D gene is TRBD1 (5 bases). The length of the CDR3 is 13 residues. Germline values: CDR1 LGHDT, CDR2 YNNKEL (reference sequence). The V end lost 0 bases, the J end lost 9 bases, and 9 bases lay between the germline ends. CDR3 nucleotide sequence: TGTGCCAGCAGCCAAGATTTGCAGGGGCCCCAGCATTTT. Residues: CASSQDLQGPQHF. Drawing the rest from reference TRBV3-1 and TRBJ1-5, the complete variable domain is DTAVSQTPKYLVTQMGNDKSIKCEQNLGHDTMYWYKQDSKKFLKIMFSYNNKELIINETVPNRFSPKSPDKAHLNLHINSLELGDSAVYFCASSQDLQGPQHFGDGTRLSIL.

This clonotype was seen ten or more times. V gene TRBV7-9 combines with J gene TRBJ2-1, with 9 bases identical to TRBD2. With V trimmed by 6 bases and J by 0 bases, 9 bases remained unmatched. CDR1 and CDR2 from the germline V gene are SEHNR and FQNEAQ (reference sequence). The length of the CDR3 is 17 residues. The CDR3 loop is CASSPLLSGGSYNEQFF. In DNA form, the CDR3 reads TGTGCCAGCAGTCCTCTCCTTAGCGGGGGCTCCTACAATGAGCAGTTCTTC.

This chain connects TRBV7-2 to TRBJ2-5, with D possibly TRBD2 on 6 matching bases. V was cut by 2 bases and J by 4 bases, with 14 bases left in between. This CDR3 is 15 amino acids long. Germline V gene lookup returns CDR1 SGHTA and CDR2 FQGNSA. CDR3 DNA: TGTGCCAGCAGCTTAATTTCGGGGGTTGGAGAGACCCAGTACTTC. This codes for CASSLISGVGETQYF.

This clonotype was counted many times. V gene TRBV6-2 or TRBV6-3 combines with J gene TRBJ2-7, with TRBD1 matching 10 bases. This CDR3 is built from 15 residues. J was trimmed by 7 bases and V by 6 bases; bases with no gene match: 12. The germline V gene encodes CDR1 MNHEY and CDR2 SVGEGT. The CDR3 is CASRNPGTGVREQYF. Here the CDR3 DNA reads TGTGCCAGCAGAAACCCCGGGACAGGGGTGCGGGAGCAGTACTTC.

This clonotype has a count of ten or more. The V gene is TRBV2, the J gene TRBJ1-1; 9 bases are shared with TRBD1. Per germline, CDR1 SNHLY and CDR2 FYNNEI. This CDR3 has 15 residues. J lost 0 bases, V lost 8 bases, and 7 bases had no gene match. CDR3 nucleotides: TGTGCCAGCTCCCGGACAGGGGCGATGAACACTGAAGCTTTCTTT. Translation gives CASSRTGAMNTEAFF.

The table lists this clonotype with a few counts. A much larger clonotype is one base distant, so this may be a read error. This chain connects TRBV29-1 to TRBJ2-3, with D perhaps given as TRBD1 or TRBD2 (5 bases each). With 7 bases removed from V and 6 bases from J, the gap between germline ends came to 17 bases. This CDR3 has 13 residues. CDR1 is SQVTM, CDR2 ANQGSEA, per germline. The CDR3 sequence is CSADRGEGDTQYF. CDR3 nucleotides: TGCAGCGCAGATAGGGGCGAGGGGGATACGCAGTATTTT.

This clonotype turned up a few times. This may be a read error: a much more frequent sequence differs by one nucleotide. The chain couples TRBV4-3 to TRBJ2-1, with no clear D. The J call is in doubt because the DNA end fits TRBJ2-7 better. Germline V gene data show CDR1 as LGHNA and CDR2 as YSLEER. The CDR3 is 15 residues long. CDR3 protein: CASSQMDRPYNEQYF. CDR3 coding DNA: TGCGCCAGCAGCCAGATGGACCGTCCCTACAATGAGCAGTACTTC.